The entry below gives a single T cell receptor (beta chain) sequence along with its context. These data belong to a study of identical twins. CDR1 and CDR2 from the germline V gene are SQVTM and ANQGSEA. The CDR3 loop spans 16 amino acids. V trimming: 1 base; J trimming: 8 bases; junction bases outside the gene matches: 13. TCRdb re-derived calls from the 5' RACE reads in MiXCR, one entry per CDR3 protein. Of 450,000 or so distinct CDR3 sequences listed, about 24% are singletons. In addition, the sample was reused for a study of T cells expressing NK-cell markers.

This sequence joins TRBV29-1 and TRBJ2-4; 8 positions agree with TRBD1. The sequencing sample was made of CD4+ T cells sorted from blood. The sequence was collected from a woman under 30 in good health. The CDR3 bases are TGCAGCGTTGAAGGCCGACAGGGGCGTGGGTTCGACATTCAGTACTTC. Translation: CSVEGRQGRGFDIQYF.